This T cell receptor beta chain was recovered during a study of cytomegalovirus exposure and HLA in healthy donors. 60 Vbeta and 13 Jbeta primers were used in PCR. Data came from immunoSEQ multiplex PCR; TCRdb stores just in-frame clones and leaves some out. Of roughly 30,000 clones listed, approximately 87% are singletons. The CDR3 consists of 13 residues. Per germline, CDR1 MNHEY and CDR2 SVGAGI. V was cut by 2 bases and J by 4 bases, with 9 bases left in between. This TCR came from a boy younger than 18 in good health and CMV-seronegative. The chain employs TRBV6-5 and TRBJ2-7; perhaps TRBD1 as D (6 bases). The specimen was PBMCs. CDR3 sequence: CASSYRDKYEQYF. Written as DNA, the CDR3 is TGTGCCAGCAGTTACCGGGACAAATACGAGCAGTACTTC.